This T cell receptor (beta chain) stems from a study of blood T cells in healthy people across ages. Study overall: Using template switching, researchers captured about one barcoded beta molecule for each two T cells.

This clonotype was recorded a few times. The use of a sample-barcoded 5' primer and a J-beta primer mix characterized a second PCR of about 6 to 12 cycles. TCRdb independently ran MiXCR on the 5' RACE reads; one entry per CDR3 protein. Of approximately 1,100,000 distinct CDR3 sequences in the sample, more than 35% are singletons; the top ten hold approximately 17%. CDR3 length equals 15 residues. Germline V gene lookup returns CDR1 SGHVS and CDR2 FQNEAQ. V was clipped by 5 bases and J by 7 bases; unmatched bases: 6. Sequenced material: blood. The chain employs TRBV7-8 and TRBJ2-1; 12 bases match TRBD2. This TCR came from a woman aged 55-70 years in good health. CDR3 DNA: TGTGCCAGCAGCCAGCTAGCGGGAGGGGTTAATGAGCAGTTCTTC. It codes for CASSQLAGGVNEQFF.